The next 31 T cell receptor beta chains were all read from a single sample in a study of blood T cell repertoires in COVID-19. TCRdb keeps only in-frame clones here, not all; method: immunoSEQ multiplex PCR. The table has some 300,000 clones, nearly 90% seen once. The sequencing sample was made of PBMCs or T cells enriched from blood (not recorded which). These receptors were collected from a woman aged 18-29 years with acute COVID-19.

The chain couples TRBV6-5 to TRBJ2-1; 9 positions agree with TRBD2. The CDR3 runs to 15 residues. Germline loops: CDR1 MNHEY, CDR2 SVGAGI. J lost 3 bases, V lost 5 bases, and 5 bases had no gene match. The CDR3 region has the DNA TGTGCCAGCAGTCCTCTAGCGGGGAACTACAATGAGCAGTTCTTC. As protein: CASSPLAGNYNEQFF.

The rearrangement joins TRBV29-1 to TRBJ1-1; TRBD1 might be the D (6 bases). Trimming cost V 0 bases and J 8 bases, with 13 bases left between them. The CDR3 runs 13 residues. Germline V gene lookup returns CDR1 SQVTM and CDR2 ANQGSEA. CDR3: CSVEDGTSREAFF. In DNA form, the CDR3 reads TGCAGCGTTGAAGATGGGACAAGTCGGGAAGCTTTCTTT.

The chain combines TRBV27 with TRBJ1-2; unclear D gene. The CDR3 runs 14 residues. V was clipped by 2 bases and J by 1 base, with 8 bases between them. Germline CDR1 reads MNHEY; CDR2 reads SMNVEV (reference sequence). DNA of the CDR3: TGTGCCAGCAGTTTAACGGGAATTAACTATGGCTACACCTTC. It encodes CASSLTGINYGYTF.

This rearrangement joins TRBV28 to TRBJ1-6; a weak D match, TRBD1 (5 bases). V was pared by 1 base and J by 6 bases, with 13 bases between. This CDR3 spans 16 amino acids. CDR1 and CDR2 from the germline V gene are MDHEN and SYDVKM. In nucleotides, the CDR3 is TGTGCCAGCAGTTTATACGGGGGTGGTAGTAATTCACCCCTCCACTTT. This codes for CASSLYGGGSNSPLHF.

The chain is built from TRBV28 and TRBJ1-1; D gene ambiguous. The CDR3 has 11 residues. V was clipped by 6 bases and J by 10 bases, with 12 bases between them. Germline V gene lookup returns CDR1 MDHEN and CDR2 SYDVKM. The CDR3 DNA sequence: TGTGCCAGCAGATCCGTTCTCGGAGCTTTCTTT. It encodes CASRSVLGAFF.

The rearrangement joins TRBV7-9 to TRBJ2-1; 11 bases match TRBD2. The J segment lost 7 bases and the V segment lost 5 bases, leaving 16 bases of the junction unmatched. CDR1 and CDR2 from the germline V gene are SEHNR and FQNEAQ (reference sequence). This CDR3 has 18 residues. CDR3 sequence: CASSPNPTSGRDQNEQFF. CDR3 DNA sequence: TGTGCCAGCAGCCCCAACCCTACTAGCGGGAGAGATCAGAATGAGCAGTTCTTC. Supplemented by reference TRBV7-9 and TRBJ2-1, the full variable domain reads DTGVSQNPRHKITKRGQNVTFRCDPISEHNRLYWYRQTLGQGPEFLTYFQNEAQLEKSRLLSDRFSAERPKGSFSTLEIQRTEQGDSAMYLCASSPNPTSGRDQNEQFFGPGTRLTVL.

This clone was recorded once. This rearrangement joins TRBV3-1 (or the pseudogene TRBV3-2) to TRBJ1-2; 8 nucleotides agree with TRBD1. The germline CDR1 and CDR2 sequences are LGHDT and YNNKEL (reference sequence). This CDR3 region has 16 residues. Trimming removed 1 base from V and 0 bases from J; junction bases left unmatched: 4. CDR3 amino acids: CASSQGQTGANYGYTF. The CDR3, as DNA: TGTGCCAGCAGCCAAGGGCAGACAGGGGCTAACTATGGCTACACCTTC.

This rearrangement joins TRBV30 to TRBJ1-5, with D possibly matching TRBD1 (6 bases). Trimming took 0 bases from V and 4 from J, leaving 13 bases between them. The CDR3 has 15 amino acids. CDR1 is GTSNPN, CDR2 SVGIG, per germline (reference sequence). The CDR3 protein is CAWSVQGRKNQPQHF. The CDR3 DNA sequence: TGTGCCTGGAGTGTACAGGGTCGGAAAAATCAGCCCCAGCATTTT.

This rearrangement joins TRBV2 to TRBJ2-2; maybe TRBD2 (6 bases). In germline, CDR1 is SNHLY, CDR2 FYNNEI. V shed 6 bases and J shed 6 bases, with 14 bases lying between them. The CDR3 has 14 residues. CDR3 in DNA: TGTGCCAGCAGGGTACGGGAGCGGGCCGGGGAGCTGTTTTTT. It yields the protein CASRVRERAGELFF.

The V gene is TRBV6-5, the J gene TRBJ2-3; D may be TRBD2 (5 bases). V lost 1 base, J lost 4 bases, and 9 bases lay in between. CDR3 length equals 14 residues. Per the germline V gene, CDR1 is MNHEY and CDR2 is SVGAGI. CDR3 nucleotides: TGTGCCAGCAGTTACTTCGGGGTCGCAGATACGCAGTATTTT. This translates into CASSYFGVADTQYF.

The chain employs TRBV9 and TRBJ2-5; possible D gene TRBD1, 5 bases. CDR3 length: 15 residues. From germline, CDR1 is SGDLS and CDR2 YYNGEE. V was trimmed by 3 bases and J by 1 base, leaving 13 bases between them. Written as DNA, the CDR3 is TGTGCCAGCAGCGAGGGGATGCTACTCCAAGAGACCCAGTACTTC. This codes for CASSEGMLLQETQYF.

J is TRBJ1-2 and V is TRBV28; D gene ambiguous. The CDR3 covers 14 residues. Trimming shortened V by 9 bases and J by 2 bases, and 16 bases separated the two germline ends. Germline V gene sequence: CDR1 MDHEN, CDR2 SYDVKM. Here the CDR3 reads CASNTKSLNYGYTF. The CDR3 nucleotides are TGTGCCAGTAATACTAAGTCTCTAAACTATGGCTACACCTTC.

This rearrangement joins TRBV28 to TRBJ1-2, with a possible D match to TRBD1 (6 bases). V gave up 5 bases and J gave up 5 bases, with 18 bases separating them. The CDR3 is 15 residues long. The V gene's germline CDR1 is MDHEN and CDR2 SYDVKM. The CDR3, as DNA: TGTGCCAGCAGTCCCCAGGGGCCCCTCCTTTATGGCTACACCTTC. Its protein is CASSPQGPLLYGYTF.

The rearrangement links TRBV5-1 to TRBJ2-7; 16 bases match TRBD2. The CDR3 is 17 amino acids. In germline, CDR1 is SGHRS, CDR2 YFSETQ. The ends lost 3 bases at V and 2 bases at J; junction bases unmatched: 5. The DNA of the CDR3 is TGCGCCAGCAGCTCGGGACTAGCGGGAGGGCCGACCTACGAGCAGTACTTC. Translation gives CASSSGLAGGPTYEQYF.

The chain has TRBV6-6 and TRBJ2-7; TRBD2 agrees at 7 bases. Per germline, CDR1 MNHNY and CDR2 SVGAGI (reference sequence). V was clipped by 1 base and J by 6 bases; unmatched bases: 6. The CDR3 is made up of 14 amino acids. In DNA form, the CDR3 reads TGTGCCAGCAGTTACTACGGGCGGGAGTCCGAGCAGTACTTC. Protein sequence: CASSYYGRESEQYF.

The chain couples TRBV5-1 to TRBJ2-7, with D possibly TRBD2 on 5 matching bases. Germline V gene sequence: CDR1 SGHRS, CDR2 YFSETQ. V lost 4 bases and J lost 6, with 17 bases in between. CDR3 length equals 14 residues. The CDR3 loop reads CASSEDSPLREQYF. CDR3 DNA: TGCGCCAGCAGCGAGGACTCCCCTCTGCGCGAGCAGTACTTC.

Here the CDR3 reads CATRGGSSYEQYF. The CDR3 nucleotides read TGTGCCACCCGGGGTGGGAGCTCCTACGAGCAGTACTTC. The chain combines TRBV28 with TRBJ2-7; maybe TRBD2 (5 bases). Trimming cost V 10 bases and J 0 bases, with 13 bases left between them. CDR3 length: 13 residues. The germline gives CDR1 MDHEN, CDR2 SYDVKM.

This chain links TRBV30 with TRBJ1-3; D unresolved. V lost 0 bases to trimming and J lost 4 bases, with 4 bases between them. CDR3 length equals 12 residues. The germline gives CDR1 GTSNPN, CDR2 SVGIG (reference sequence). The CDR3 protein is CAWSVAGNTIYF. The DNA of the CDR3 is TGTGCCTGGAGTGTAGCCGGAAACACCATATATTTT.

V and J are TRBV2 and TRBJ1-5; tentatively, D is TRBD1 (5 bases). This CDR3 has 13 residues. With 4 bases removed from V and 8 bases from J, the gap between germline ends came to 12 bases. Germline V gene lookup returns CDR1 SNHLY and CDR2 FYNNEI. CDR3 protein: CASSGTPPKPQHF. The CDR3 coding sequence is TGTGCCAGCAGTGGGACACCCCCGAAGCCCCAGCATTTT.

This chain joins TRBV9 and TRBJ1-5, with unresolved D. There are 15 residues in the CDR3. V was clipped by 1 base and J by 3 bases, with 11 bases between them. Germline assignment: CDR1 SGDLS and CDR2 YYNGEE. CDR3 sequence reads: CASSVSGGINQPQHF. Here the CDR3 DNA reads TGTGCCAGCAGCGTATCCGGAGGTATCAATCAGCCCCAGCATTTT.

The chain carries TRBV11-2 and TRBJ1-2; 10 bases fit TRBD1. CDR3 length: 16 amino acids. V dropped 5 bases and J dropped 7; count of bases not matched to a gene: 13. Germline V gene lookup returns CDR1 SGHAT and CDR2 FQNNGV. This chain's CDR3 is CASSPVSGTGDGGYTF. The CDR3 DNA sequence: TGTGCCAGCAGCCCAGTGTCCGGGACAGGGGACGGTGGCTACACCTTC.

J is TRBJ2-2 and V is TRBV7-2, with 7 nucleotides matching TRBD2. The CDR3 has 17 amino acids. The germline gives CDR1 SGHTA, CDR2 FQGNSA. With V trimmed by 5 bases and J by 2 bases, 11 bases remained unmatched. The DNA of the CDR3 is TGTGCCAGCAGCCCGATTGGGGGAGGGACCAACACCGGGGAGCTGTTTTTT. This encodes CASSPIGGGTNTGELFF.

J is TRBJ1-3 and V is TRBV7-2, with D perhaps matching TRBD1 (6 bases). Germline CDR1 is SGHTA and CDR2 is FQGNSA. Trimming shortened V by 5 bases and J by 2 bases, and 13 bases separated the two germline ends. The CDR3 length is 15 residues. CDR3 sequence: CASSLISGAGNTIYF. The CDR3 DNA reads as TGTGCCAGCAGCCTAATATCAGGGGCTGGAAACACCATATATTTT.

The chain links TRBV30 to TRBJ1-2, with no clear D. V lost 4 bases to trimming and J lost 3 bases, with 12 bases between them. Germline CDR1 and CDR2: GTSNPN and SVGIG (reference sequence). The CDR3 runs 13 residues. Written as DNA, the CDR3 is TGTGCCTGGAACCGTAGGAGTCACTATGGCTACACCTTC. The encoded protein is CAWNRRSHYGYTF.

This clone was seen only once. The chain carries TRBV27 and TRBJ2-7; 7 bases are shared with TRBD2. In germline, CDR1 is MNHEY, CDR2 SMNVEV (reference sequence). Losses at the gene ends were 4 bases for V and 5 bases for J; bases not matched to a gene: 5. CDR3 length: 13 residues. The CDR3 protein is CASSWREPDEQYF. Written as DNA, the CDR3 is TGTGCCAGCAGTTGGCGGGAGCCAGACGAGCAGTACTTC.

About this clone: The same CDR3 also results from other DNA sequences found in this sample. The chain is built from TRBV15 and TRBJ2-5; perhaps TRBD1 as D (6 bases). Germline V gene lookup returns CDR1 LNHNV and CDR2 YYDKDF (reference sequence). Trimming took 0 bases from V and 1 from J, leaving 6 bases between them. The CDR3 has 14 residues. CDR3 bases: TGTGCCACCAGCAGAGACAGGGGCCAAGAGACCCAGTACTTC. It translates to CATSRDRGQETQYF.

This CDR3 reads CASSQEGHTYNSPLHF. CDR3 coding DNA: TGTGCCAGCAGCCAAGAAGGACACACATATAATTCACCCCTCCACTTT. The chain employs TRBV21-1 and TRBJ1-6; the D call of TRBD1 is as the table states it, not checked on the DNA. TRBV21-1 is assigned pseudogene status. There are 16 residues in the CDR3.

This clone was seen a few times. The chain joins TRBV6-5 to TRBJ1-6, with D possibly being TRBD1 (5 bases). CDR1 is MNHEY, CDR2 SVGAGI, per germline. V lost 5 bases to trimming and J lost 8 bases, with 10 bases between them. This CDR3 contains 13 residues. The CDR3 loop is CASSRGEDSPLHF. CDR3 nucleotide sequence: TGTGCCAGCAGTCGGGGGGAAGATTCACCCCTCCACTTT.

The chain carries TRBV28 and TRBJ2-4; D unresolved. CDR1 and CDR2 (germline): MDHEN, SYDVKM. V shed 2 bases and J shed 2 bases, with 10 bases lying between them. The CDR3 is 15 residues long. The CDR3 bases are TGTGCCAGCAGTTTAGACACCTCCACCAAAAACATTCAGTACTTC. Encoded protein: CASSLDTSTKNIQYF.

This clone occurred once. This rearrangement joins TRBV7-6 to TRBJ2-7; D ambiguous. V lost 1 base, J lost 3 bases, and 10 bases lay in between. Germline V CDR1 and CDR2: SGHVS, FNYEAQ. This CDR3 has 14 amino acids. CDR3 loop: CASSLEVKHYEQYF. The CDR3 DNA reads TGTGCCAGCAGCTTAGAAGTAAAGCACTACGAGCAGTACTTC.

This rearrangement joins TRBV7-2 to TRBJ1-2; 9 bases map to TRBD1. V lost 1 base to trimming and J lost 1 base; unmatched junction nucleotides: 7. This CDR3 contains 17 residues. Germline CDR1 is SGHTA and CDR2 is FQGNSA. In DNA form, the CDR3 reads TGTGCCAGCAGCTTAGACCGGGACAGGGTGTATAACTATGGCTACACCTTC. Its translation: CASSLDRDRVYNYGYTF.